The rows below give T cell receptor beta chains drawn from one sample of a study of blood T cell repertoires in COVID-19. Using immunoSEQ multiplex PCR, the repertoire was profiled, and TCRdb retains in-frame clones only, with some absent. The sample shows about 120,000 clones, roughly four fifths of them seen only once. Sequencing was done on a sample of peripheral blood. These receptors were taken from a man aged 30-40 years with COVID-19, enrolled during active disease. CDR3s include the opening cysteine and the closing phenylalanine or tryptophan. The D gene is left open where the match is weak. The size field is filled for only some rows; it gives once, few, many or a size class.

J | length | D | V | size | DNA | CDR3
TRBJ1-3 | 15 | NA | TRBV6-5 | NA | TGTGCCAGCAGTAAGGGGCAGGGCCCTGGAAACACCATATATTTT | CASSKGQGPGNTIYF
TRBJ2-7 | 17 | TRBD1 | TRBV24-1 | NA | TGTGCCACCAGTCCAGAGGTGTCGAGGACAGGGGGCAACGAGCAGTACTTC | CATSPEVSRTGGNEQYF
TRBJ2-5 | 12 | TRBD1 | TRBV29-1 | NA | TGCAGCGGGACAGGCGGCCAAGAGACCCAGTACTTC | CSGTGGQETQYF
TRBJ1-6 | 15 | TRBD1 | TRBV6-6 | NA | TGTGCCAGCAGTCGCGGCCGGGACAGGGACTCACCCCTCCACTTT | CASSRGRDRDSPLHF
TRBJ2-1 | 16 | TRBD2 | TRBV28 | NA | TGTGCCAGCACCCCCTGGACTAGCGGGAGTGTGGATGAGCAGTTCTTC | CASTPWTSGSVDEQFF
TRBJ2-7 | 16 | TRBD1 | TRBV18 | NA | TGTGCCAGCTCATCGTTGACCGGGACAGGGGATCTCGAGCAGTACTTC | CASSSLTGTGDLEQYF
TRBJ1-3 | 15 | NA | TRBV4-1 | NA | TGCGCCAGCAGCGCTGACTCGTTGCCTGGAAACACCATATATTTT | CASSADSLPGNTIYF
TRBJ2-7 | 15 | TRBD2 | TRBV28 | NA | TGTGCCAGCAGTCGCTATAGCGGGAGTTATAACGAGCAGTACTTC | CASSRYSGSYNEQYF
TRBJ2-3 | 12 | NA | TRBV2 | NA | TGTGCCAGCATAGACCGGGGTGATACGCAGTATTTT | CASIDRGDTQYF
TRBJ2-1 | 14 | NA | TRBV29-1 | NA | TGCAGCGTTCCCGGGTGGCCGGGGAACAATGAGCAGTTCTTC | CSVPGWPGNNEQFF
TRBJ2-3 | 14 | NA | TRBV6-1 | NA | TGTGCCAGCAGTGACCCGGGAGCCACAGATACGCAGTATTTT | CASSDPGATDTQYF
TRBJ2-5 | 14 | NA | TRBV7-2 | few | TGTGCCAGCAGCTTAGTGCAGGGTGGGGAGACCCAGTACTTC | CASSLVQGGETQYF
TRBJ1-6 | 15 | TRBD1 | TRBV2 | NA | TGTGCCAGTACAGGGGCCGTAAGGGCTAATTCACCCCTCCACTTT | CASTGAVRANSPLHF
TRBJ2-7 | 14 | NA | TRBV10-3 | NA | TGTGCCATCAGTGAGTCAAGCGGAGGCTACGAGCAGTACTTC | CAISESSGGYEQYF
TRBJ1-1 | 15 | TRBD1 | TRBV19 | NA | TGTGCCAGTAGTATCTTTGACAGGGGGGGCTCTGAAGCTTTCTTT | CASSIFDRGGSEAFF
TRBJ2-3 | 13 | NA | TRBV7-9 | NA | TGTGCCAGCAGCTTCGTGACAGGAGATACGCAGTATTTT | CASSFVTGDTQYF
TRBJ1-5 | 16 | TRBD1 | TRBV3-1/TRBV3-2 | many | TGTGCCAGCAGCCAGATGGACAGGGTCGGTAATCAGCCCCAGCATTTT | CASSQMDRVGNQPQHF
TRBJ2-7 | 13 | NA | TRBV18 | NA | TGTGCCAGCTCCCTAACAGGAGATTCCGAGCAGTACTTC | CASSLTGDSEQYF
TRBJ1-5 | 15 | NA | TRBV19 | NA | TGTGCCAGTAGTCGGGGGGCAGGGGTGGAACAGCCCCAGCATTTT | CASSRGAGVEQPQHF
TRBJ2-2 | 13 | TRBD2 | TRBV10-3 | NA | TGTGCCAAGCGGGAGGGTCGTACCGGGGAGCTGTTTTTT | CAKREGRTGELFF
TRBJ2-1 | 18 | TRBD2 | TRBV27 | NA | TGTGCCAGCAGTCCCCAGGCCAGCGGGAGGGAGGGGTACAATGAGCAGTTCTTC | CASSPQASGREGYNEQFF
TRBJ2-6 | 15 | NA | TRBV28 | NA | TGTGCCAGCACAATGGGGGCTTCTGGGGCCAACGTCCTGACTTTC | CASTMGASGANVLTF
TRBJ1-2 | 13 | TRBD1 | TRBV7-6 | NA | TGTGCCAGCAGTTCCCCCGGGACAGGCAGCTACACCTTC | CASSSPGTGSYTF
TRBJ1-1 | 13 | NA | TRBV6-6 | NA | TGTGCCAGCAGTTACTTGGGAGGGAACGAAGCTTTCTTT | CASSYLGGNEAFF
TRBJ1-2 | 19 | NA | TRBV30 | NA | TGTGCCTGGAGTGTGAAGCCCCCCACTCTGGGCTCCCCTTTCTATGGCTACACCTTC | CAWSVKPPTLGSPFYGYTF
TRBJ2-3 | 15 | TRBD2 | TRBV6-5 | few | TGTGCCAGCAGTTACTCCCGGGGGGGCACAGATACGCAGTATTTT | CASSYSRGGTDTQYF
TRBJ2-3 | 16 | TRBD2 | TRBV2 | once | TGTGCCAGCAGAGGACTAGCGGGGGGGGACTCGGGTACGCAGTATTTT | CASRGLAGGDSGTQYF
TRBJ2-5 | 14 | TRBD1 | TRBV7-2 | few | TGTGCCAGCAGCTTTCAACAGGGGGCAGAGACCCAGTACTTC | CASSFQQGAETQYF
TRBJ1-1 | 13 | NA | TRBV6-4 | NA | TGTGCCAGCAGTGACAGAGAGCACACTGAAGCTTTCTTT | CASSDREHTEAFF
TRBJ2-7 | 15 | TRBD1 | TRBV19 | many | TGTGCCAGTAGGGCACCGGGACAGGGTTTCTACGAGCAGTACTTC | CASRAPGQGFYEQYF
TRBJ1-3 | 15 | TRBD1 | TRBV7-2 | NA | TGTGCCAGCAGCCCTCAGGGGGATAGTGGAAACACCATATATTTT | CASSPQGDSGNTIYF
TRBJ2-5 | 15 | TRBD2 | TRBV11-3 | NA | TGTGCCAGCAGCTTACCAGCGGGGGGGCGCGAGACCCAGTACTTC | CASSLPAGGRETQYF
TRBJ1-1 | 15 | NA | TRBV5-1 | NA | TGCGCCAGCAGTCTTTCAGGGGACCTAAACACTGAAGCTTTCTTT | CASSLSGDLNTEAFF
TRBJ2-7 | 14 | NA | TRBV7-2 | NA | TGTGCCAGCAGCCTCGGGGCGGGGGCCGACGAGCAGTACTTC | CASSLGAGADEQYF
TRBJ2-5 | 11 | TRBD2 | TRBV6-6 | once | TGTGCCAGCAGTGCCGCGGGGGCCCAGTACTTC | CASSAAGAQYF
TRBJ2-1 | 14 | TRBD1 | TRBV5-1 | once | TGCGCCAGCAGCCCAGAGACAGGGGACAATGAGCAGTTCTTC | CASSPETGDNEQFF